A selection of T cell receptor beta chains follows, all from one sample in a study of glioma-infiltrating T cells after dendritic cell vaccination. Method: immunoSEQ multiplex PCR; TCRdb's copy keeps in-frame clones and lacks some. Of around 97,000 clones listed, more than 80% are singletons. The sequences come from blood, collected before dendritic cell vaccination. These receptor sequences come from a human donor with glioblastoma. The CDR3 runs from the conserved cysteine through the conserved F or W. Fields, in order: V gene, D gene, J gene, CDR3 length, clone size, CDR3 protein, CDR3 DNA. D genes are given only for firm matches. For some rows the clone size is stated as once, few or many, or as a class when expanded; others skip it.

TRBV7-8	NA	TRBJ1-1	16	NA	CASSYGSSGENTEAFF	TGTGCCAGCAGCTATGGGAGTTCAGGCGAGAACACTGAAGCTTTCTTT
TRBV18	NA	TRBJ2-3	13	once	CASSLGDSDTQYF	TGTGCCAGCTCACTAGGGGATTCAGATACGCAGTATTTT
TRBV11-3	TRBD2	TRBJ2-5	16	once	CASSPPSGGPEETQYF	TGTGCCAGCAGCCCTCCTAGCGGGGGGCCGGAGGAGACCCAGTACTTC
TRBV2	TRBD2	TRBJ2-1	15	NA	CASSEGVAGINEQFF	TGTGCCAGCAGTGAAGGTGTAGCGGGGATCAATGAGCAGTTCTTC
TRBV6-5	NA	TRBJ1-1	15	NA	CASSYTDTGGTEAFF	TGTGCCAGCAGTTACACCGACACCGGAGGGACTGAAGCTTTCTTT
TRBV30	TRBD1	TRBJ1-2	19	NA	CAWSASLYQRDRIFYGYTF	TGTGCCTGGAGTGCCTCACTATATCAGCGGGACAGGATCTTCTATGGCTACACCTTC
TRBV9	NA	TRBJ1-2	15	few	CASSVDDQGLYGYTF	TGTGCCAGCAGCGTAGATGATCAGGGACTCTATGGCTACACCTTC
TRBV6-5	NA	TRBJ1-6	15	NA	CASSYSRVGNSPLHF	TGTGCCAGCAGTTACTCGAGGGTTGGGAATTCACCCCTCCACTTT
TRBV6-1	NA	TRBJ1-2	13	NA	CASSEAGVHGYTF	TGTGCCAGCAGTGAAGCAGGGGTCCATGGCTACACCTTC
TRBV27	TRBD1	TRBJ2-1	16	NA	CASSRDGDRSYNEQFF	TGTGCCAGCAGCCGGGACGGGGACAGATCATACAATGAGCAGTTCTTC